The subject of this entry is one T cell receptor (beta chain). Its specificity is not known. This sample is drawn from a study of shared clonotypes between healthy human individuals. Study information: Per donor, three plates held CD4 naive cells, three held CD4 memory, two held CD8 naive and one held CD8 memory.

DNA at 150 to 250 ng, 25,000 to 35,000 T cell genomes, went into sorted-subset replicate PCRs. Method: immunoSEQ multiplex PCR; TCRdb's copy keeps in-frame clones and lacks some. The table has millions of clones, approximately 95% seen once. Study conclusions and caveats: Sampling was confined to blood; repertoires within tissues likely differ.

With 6 bases clipped from V and 7 bases from J, the junction kept 9 bases outside the gene matches. The CDR3 has 14 amino acids. In germline, CDR1 is MNHEY, CDR2 SVGAGI. Adults of Caucasian background living in Nashville, Tennessee made up all donors. The clonotype comes from a man aged 18 to 35 in good health. Some clones in this sample may be carry-over from other donors' samples. Input material: naive CD4+ T cells from PBMCs. Subset reported: CD45RA+ positively selected. V gene TRBV6-5 combines with J gene TRBJ2-7; TRBD2 aligns across 10 bases. The CDR3 region has the DNA TGTGCCAGCAGCAGACCCTCTAGCGGGGGTGAGCAGTACTTC. Its translation: CASSRPSSGGEQYF.